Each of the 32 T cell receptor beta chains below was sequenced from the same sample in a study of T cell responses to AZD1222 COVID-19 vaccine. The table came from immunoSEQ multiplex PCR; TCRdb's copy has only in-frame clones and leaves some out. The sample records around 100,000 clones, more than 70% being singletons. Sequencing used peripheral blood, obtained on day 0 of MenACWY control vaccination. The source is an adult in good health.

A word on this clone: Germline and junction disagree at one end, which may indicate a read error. The CDR3 loop reads CASSFGPRTGKYF. CDR3 sequence (DNA): TGTGCCAGCAGCTTCGGCCCCCGGACGGGGAAATACTTT. V usage is TRBV7-2 and J usage is TRBJ1-6; no clear D. CDR1 is SGHTA and CDR2 is FQGNSA in the germline V gene. The CDR3 length is 13 residues.

CDR3 in DNA: TGTGCCAGCAGCTTGGACAGGGTTAAGGGAGAGCAGTACTTC. Amino acid sequence: CASSLDRVKGEQYF. This chain links TRBV7-3 with TRBJ2-7, with TRBD1 matching over 8 bases. The V segment lost 3 bases and the J segment 7 bases; nucleotides outside the gene matches: 8. The CDR3 length is 14 residues. Germline lookup yields CDR1 SGHTA and CDR2 FQGTGA.

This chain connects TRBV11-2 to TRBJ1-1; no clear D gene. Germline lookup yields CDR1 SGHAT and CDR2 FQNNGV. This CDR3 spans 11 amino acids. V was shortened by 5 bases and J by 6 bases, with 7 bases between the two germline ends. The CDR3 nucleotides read TGTGCCAGCAGCCATCTCTCTGAAGCTTTCTTT. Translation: CASSHLSEAFF.

The CDR3 DNA reads TGTGCCAGCAGCTCCGAGTCTGGAAACACCATATATTTT. It yields the protein CASSSESGNTIYF. The chain links TRBV7-9 to TRBJ1-3, with D uncertain. The CDR3 is 13 residues long. The V gene's germline CDR1 is SEHNR and CDR2 FQNEAQ (reference sequence). Trimming stripped 4 bases from V and 1 base from J, with 5 bases between.

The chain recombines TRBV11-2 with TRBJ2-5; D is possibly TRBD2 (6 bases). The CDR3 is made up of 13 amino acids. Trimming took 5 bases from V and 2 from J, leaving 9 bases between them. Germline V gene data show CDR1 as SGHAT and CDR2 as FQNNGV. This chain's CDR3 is CASSPGVQETQYF. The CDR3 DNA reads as TGTGCCAGCAGCCCGGGGGTGCAAGAGACCCAGTACTTC.

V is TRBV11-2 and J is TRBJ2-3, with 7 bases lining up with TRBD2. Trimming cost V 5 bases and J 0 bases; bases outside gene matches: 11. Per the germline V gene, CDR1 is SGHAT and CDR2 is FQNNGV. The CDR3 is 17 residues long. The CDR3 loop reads CASSPLRLARSTDTQYF. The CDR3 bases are TGTGCCAGCAGCCCCTTACGACTAGCCCGGAGCACAGATACGCAGTATTTT.

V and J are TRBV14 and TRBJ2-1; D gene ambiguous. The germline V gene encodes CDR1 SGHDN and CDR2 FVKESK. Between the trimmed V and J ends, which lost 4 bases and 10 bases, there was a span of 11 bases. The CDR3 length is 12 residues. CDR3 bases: TGTGCCAGCAGCCCTTCCGGTAGGGAGCAGTTCTTC. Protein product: CASSPSGREQFF.

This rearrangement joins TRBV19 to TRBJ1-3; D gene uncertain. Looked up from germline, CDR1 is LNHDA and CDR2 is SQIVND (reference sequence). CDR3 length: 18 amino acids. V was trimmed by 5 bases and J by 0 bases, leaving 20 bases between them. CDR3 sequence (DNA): TGTGCCAGTAGTCGGTGGACGGTGAACCTCGGCTCTGGAAACACCATATATTTT. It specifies CASSRWTVNLGSGNTIYF.

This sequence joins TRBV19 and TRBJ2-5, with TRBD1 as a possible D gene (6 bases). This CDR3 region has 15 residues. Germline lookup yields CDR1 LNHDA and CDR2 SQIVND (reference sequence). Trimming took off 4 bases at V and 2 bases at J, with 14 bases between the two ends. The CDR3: CASSTRTAQQETQYF. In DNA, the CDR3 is TGTGCCAGTAGTACTAGGACAGCCCAGCAAGAGACCCAGTACTTC. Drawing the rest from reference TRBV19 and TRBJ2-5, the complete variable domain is DGGITQSPKYLFRKEGQNVTLSCEQNLNHDAMYWYRQDPGQGLRLIYYSQIVNDFQKGDIAEGYSVSREKKESFPLTVTSAQKNPTAFYLCASSTRTAQQETQYFGPGTRLLVL.

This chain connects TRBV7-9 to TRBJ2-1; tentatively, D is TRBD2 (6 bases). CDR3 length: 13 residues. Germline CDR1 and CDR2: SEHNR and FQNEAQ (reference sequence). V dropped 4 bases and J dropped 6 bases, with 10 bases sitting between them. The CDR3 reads CASSSVGGNEQFF. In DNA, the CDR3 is TGTGCCAGCAGCTCAGTCGGGGGCAATGAGCAGTTCTTC.

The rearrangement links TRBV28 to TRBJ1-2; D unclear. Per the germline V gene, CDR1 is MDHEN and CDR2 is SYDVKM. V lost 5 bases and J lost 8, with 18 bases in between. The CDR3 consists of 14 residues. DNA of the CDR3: TGTGCCAGCAGTCCCTGGGGAGCCCAGAGGGGCTACACCTTC. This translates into CASSPWGAQRGYTF.

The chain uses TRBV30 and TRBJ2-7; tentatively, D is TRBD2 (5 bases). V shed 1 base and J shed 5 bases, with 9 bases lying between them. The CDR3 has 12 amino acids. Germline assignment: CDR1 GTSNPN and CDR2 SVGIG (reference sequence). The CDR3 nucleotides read TGTGCCTGGAGTGCTAGCCCTCACGAGCAGTACTTC. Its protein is CAWSASPHEQYF.

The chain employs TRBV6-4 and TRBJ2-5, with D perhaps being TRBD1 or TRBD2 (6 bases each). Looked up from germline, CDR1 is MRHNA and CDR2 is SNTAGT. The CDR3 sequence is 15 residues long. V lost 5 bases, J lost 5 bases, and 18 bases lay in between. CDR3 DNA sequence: TGTGCCAGCAGTCTTGAAGGGGGGACGTGGGAGACCCAGTACTTC. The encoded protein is CASSLEGGTWETQYF.

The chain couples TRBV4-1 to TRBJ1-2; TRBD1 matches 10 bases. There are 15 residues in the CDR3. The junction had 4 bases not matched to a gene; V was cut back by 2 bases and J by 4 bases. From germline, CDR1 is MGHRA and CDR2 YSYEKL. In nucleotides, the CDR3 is TGCGCCAGCAGCCAACCCGGGACAGGGGTCTATGGCTACACCTTC. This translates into CASSQPGTGVYGYTF.

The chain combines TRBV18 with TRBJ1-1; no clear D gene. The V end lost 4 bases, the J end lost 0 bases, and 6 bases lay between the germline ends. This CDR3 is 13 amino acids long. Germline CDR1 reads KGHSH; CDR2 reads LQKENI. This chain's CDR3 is CASSHGVNTEAFF. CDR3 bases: TGTGCCAGCTCACACGGAGTGAACACTGAAGCTTTCTTT.

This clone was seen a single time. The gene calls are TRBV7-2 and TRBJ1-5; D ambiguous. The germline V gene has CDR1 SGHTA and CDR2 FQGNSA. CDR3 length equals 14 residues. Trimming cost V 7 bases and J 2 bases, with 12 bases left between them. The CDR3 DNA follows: TGTGCCAGCACTAAACCCCCAGGCAATCAGCCCCAGCATTTT. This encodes CASTKPPGNQPQHF. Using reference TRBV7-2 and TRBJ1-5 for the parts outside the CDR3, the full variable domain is GAGVSQSPSNKVTEKGKDVELRCDPISGHTALYWYRQSLGQGLEFLIYFQGNSAPDKSGLPSDRFSAERTGGSVSTLTIQRTQQEDSAVYLCASTKPPGNQPQHFGDGTRLSIL.

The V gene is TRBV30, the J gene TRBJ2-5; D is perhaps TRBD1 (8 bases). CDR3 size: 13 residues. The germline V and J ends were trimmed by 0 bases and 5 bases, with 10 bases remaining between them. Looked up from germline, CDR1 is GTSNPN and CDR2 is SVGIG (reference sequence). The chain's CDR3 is CAWSVQGGETQYF. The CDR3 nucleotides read TGTGCCTGGAGTGTACAGGGGGGGGAGACCCAGTACTTC.

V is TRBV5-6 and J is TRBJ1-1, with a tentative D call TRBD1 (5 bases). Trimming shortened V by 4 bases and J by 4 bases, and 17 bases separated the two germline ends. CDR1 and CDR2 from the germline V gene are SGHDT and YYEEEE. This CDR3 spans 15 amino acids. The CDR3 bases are TGTGCCAGCAGCCCCTGGGCGGGGCGGGGCACTGAAGCTTTCTTT. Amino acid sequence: CASSPWAGRGTEAFF.

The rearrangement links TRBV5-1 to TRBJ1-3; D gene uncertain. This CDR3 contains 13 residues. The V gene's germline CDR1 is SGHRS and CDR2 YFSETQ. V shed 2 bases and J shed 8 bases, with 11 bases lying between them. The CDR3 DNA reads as TGCGCCAGCAGCTTCGATGGGCAAGACACCATATATTTT. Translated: CASSFDGQDTIYF.

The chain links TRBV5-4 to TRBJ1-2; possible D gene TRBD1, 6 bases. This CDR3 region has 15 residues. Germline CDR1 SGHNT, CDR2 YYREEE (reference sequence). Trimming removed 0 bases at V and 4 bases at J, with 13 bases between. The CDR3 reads CASSLDEGGGYGYTF. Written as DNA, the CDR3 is TGTGCCAGCAGCTTGGATGAGGGGGGAGGCTATGGCTACACCTTC.

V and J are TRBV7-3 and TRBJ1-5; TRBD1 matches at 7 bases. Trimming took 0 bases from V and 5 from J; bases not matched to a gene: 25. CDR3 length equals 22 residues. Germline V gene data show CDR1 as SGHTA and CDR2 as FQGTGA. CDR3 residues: CASSLTYLKLRQGGSGDQPQHF. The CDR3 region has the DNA TGTGCCAGCAGCTTAACGTACCTAAAGCTGAGACAGGGAGGGAGTGGTGATCAGCCCCAGCATTTT.

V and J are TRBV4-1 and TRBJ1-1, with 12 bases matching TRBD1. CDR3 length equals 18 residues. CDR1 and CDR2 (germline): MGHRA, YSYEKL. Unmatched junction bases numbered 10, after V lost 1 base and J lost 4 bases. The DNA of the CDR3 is TGCGCCAGCAGCCAAGGGGGACAGGGGGCGAGGAGTGTCACTGAAGCTTTCTTT. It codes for CASSQGGQGARSVTEAFF.

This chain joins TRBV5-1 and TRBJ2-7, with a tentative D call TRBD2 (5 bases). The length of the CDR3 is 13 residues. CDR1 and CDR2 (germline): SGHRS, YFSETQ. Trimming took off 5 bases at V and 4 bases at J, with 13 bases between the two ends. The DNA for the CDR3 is TGCGCCAGCAGGTCGGGGTTTAATTACGAGCAGTACTTC. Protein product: CASRSGFNYEQYF.

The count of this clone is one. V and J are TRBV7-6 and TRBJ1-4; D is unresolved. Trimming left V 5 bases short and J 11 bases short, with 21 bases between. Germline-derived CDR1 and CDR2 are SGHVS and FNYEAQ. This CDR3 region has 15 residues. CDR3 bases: TGTGCCAGCAGCCATGGAGGGAGCGGGGAAGGGAAACTGTTTTTT. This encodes CASSHGGSGEGKLFF. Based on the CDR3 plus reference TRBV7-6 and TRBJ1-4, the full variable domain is GAGVSQSPRYKVTKRGQDVALRCDPISGHVSLYWYRQALGQGPEFLTYFNYEAQQDKSGLPNDRFSAERPEGSISTLTIQRTEQRDSAMYRCASSHGGSGEGKLFFGSGTQLSVL.

CDR3 protein: CAAQAVGNTEAFF. The CDR3 nucleotides read TGTGCCGCGCAGGCGGTAGGGAACACTGAAGCTTTCTTT. This chain links TRBV10-3 with TRBJ1-1; D remains unclear. CDR1 is ENHRY, CDR2 SYGVKD, per germline. Trimming removed 11 bases from V and 1 base from J, with 14 bases in between. This CDR3 comprises 13 residues.

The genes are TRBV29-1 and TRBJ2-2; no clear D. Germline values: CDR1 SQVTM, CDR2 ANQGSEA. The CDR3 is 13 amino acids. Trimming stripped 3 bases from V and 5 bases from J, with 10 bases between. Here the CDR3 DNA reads TGCAGCGTTGACCCCCCCGGGACCGGGGAGCTGTTTTTT. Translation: CSVDPPGTGELFF.

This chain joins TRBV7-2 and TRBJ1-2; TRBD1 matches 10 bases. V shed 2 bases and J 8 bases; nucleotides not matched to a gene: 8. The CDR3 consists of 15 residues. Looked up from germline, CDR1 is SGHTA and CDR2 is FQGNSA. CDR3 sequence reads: CASSLRDRGSRGYTF. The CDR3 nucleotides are TGTGCCAGCAGCTTAAGGGACAGGGGAAGTCGCGGCTACACCTTC. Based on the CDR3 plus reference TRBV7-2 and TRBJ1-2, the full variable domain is GAGVSQSPSNKVTEKGKDVELRCDPISGHTALYWYRQSLGQGLEFLIYFQGNSAPDKSGLPSDRFSAERTGGSVSTLTIQRTQQEDSAVYLCASSLRDRGSRGYTFGSGTRLTVV.

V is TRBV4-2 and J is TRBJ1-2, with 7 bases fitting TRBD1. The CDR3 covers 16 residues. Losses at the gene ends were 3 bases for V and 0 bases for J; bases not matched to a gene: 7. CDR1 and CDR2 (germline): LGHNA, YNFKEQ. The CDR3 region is CASSQEGQTTNYGYTF. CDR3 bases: TGTGCCAGCAGCCAGGAGGGACAGACCACTAACTATGGCTACACCTTC.

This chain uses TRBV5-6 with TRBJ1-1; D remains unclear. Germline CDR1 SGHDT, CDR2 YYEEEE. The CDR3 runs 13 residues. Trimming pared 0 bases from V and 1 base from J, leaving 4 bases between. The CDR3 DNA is TGTGCCAGCAGCTTGGACAGGAACACTGAAGCTTTCTTT. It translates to CASSLDRNTEAFF.

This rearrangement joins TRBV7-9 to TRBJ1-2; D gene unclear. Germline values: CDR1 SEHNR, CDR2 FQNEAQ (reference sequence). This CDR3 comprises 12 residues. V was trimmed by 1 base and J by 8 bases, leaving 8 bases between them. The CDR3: CASSLEGGGYTF. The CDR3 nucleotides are TGTGCCAGCAGCTTAGAAGGAGGCGGCTACACCTTC. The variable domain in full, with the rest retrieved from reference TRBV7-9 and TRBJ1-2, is DTGVSQNPRHKITKRGQNVTFRCDPISEHNRLYWYRQTLGQGPEFLTYFQNEAQLEKSRLLSDRFSAERPKGSFSTLEIQRTEQGDSAMYLCASSLEGGGYTFGSGTRLTVV.

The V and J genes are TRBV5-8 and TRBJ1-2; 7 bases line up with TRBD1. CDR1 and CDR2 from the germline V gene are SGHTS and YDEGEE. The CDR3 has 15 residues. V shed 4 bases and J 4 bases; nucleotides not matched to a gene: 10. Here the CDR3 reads CASSRRDSASYGYTF. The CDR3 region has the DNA TGTGCCAGCAGCCGCCGGGACAGTGCCAGCTATGGCTACACCTTC.

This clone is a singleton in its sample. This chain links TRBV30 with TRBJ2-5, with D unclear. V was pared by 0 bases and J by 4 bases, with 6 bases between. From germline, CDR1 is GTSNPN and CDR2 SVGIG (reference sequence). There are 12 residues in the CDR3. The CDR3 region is CAWSVQRETQYF. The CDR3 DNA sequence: TGTGCCTGGAGTGTACAGAGAGAGACCCAGTACTTC.